This T cell receptor beta chain was profiled in a study of blood T cell repertoires in COVID-19 (dated by TCRdb to the early 2020s). A note on the overall study: The collaborator samples originated in the United States, Italy and Spain and spanned the acute and convalescent phases of COVID-19. The material from the prospective study consisted of cDNA or gDNA derived from T cells, B-cell-depleted T cells, or PBMCs. The dataset comprised deeply sampled blood TCRbeta repertoires from subjects exposed to, actively infected with, or recovered from COVID-19. The repertoires were released in a freely available public database meant as a resource for research on the immune response to SARS-CoV-2. Samples came from the ongoing ImmuneRACE study (first 160 participants) plus 1,254 subjects from 6 global collaborators. The sample metadata nearly always contained a de-identified subject ID, COVID-19 status, age in years and sex. HLA class I and class II types, where available, came from metadata supplied by the sample provider rather than from assay-based typing.

Taken from the germline V gene, the CDR1 and CDR2 loops are ENHRY and SYGVKD. Trimming costs V 4 bases and J 0 bases, and their ends lie 11 bases apart. The CDR3 has 15 amino acids, counting the end cysteine and phenylalanine. Of the read, only the CDR3 DNA is kept; its 45 bases are in frame from base 1. The paper's findings and limits, for the study overall: How much clinical and demographic metadata was included differed by source and by participant, and the metadata was provided uncurated.

TCRbeta CDR3 regions were amplified from genomic DNA using the immunoSEQ Assay, a bias-controlled multiplex PCR. The authors processed their data as follows. Within the assay, amplification of reference gene primers was used to estimate how many nucleated cells each sample contained. To quantify the absolute abundance of each unique TCRbeta CDR3 rearrangement, sequence reads were collapsed and filtered. Productive Simpson clonality was computed per sample as the square root of Simpson's diversity index over productive rearrangements. The immuneACCESS repertoire file appears here via TCRdb, limited to in-frame rearrangements. These files lack a portion of the clones; in checked studies, under half of the deficit traces to unresolved V genes, and the cause of the others is not known. That table supplies the V and J calls and clone size; D and trimming were determined from the DNA. In this sample the table shows 110,000 to 150,000 clones, roughly 80% of which occur a single time. Roughly 8.3% of the sample goes to the ten largest clones.

On this clone itself: Its antigen target is currently unknown. No base-level quality is on record; no much larger clone is a single base apart.

The collaborating institutions used their own protocols to collect whole blood in K2EDTA tubes. For TCRbeta analysis, collaborators shipped samples as frozen whole blood, isolated PBMCs, or DNA extracted from either of those sample types. What was sequenced was peripheral blood. The rearranged segments are TRBV10-3 and TRBJ2-3; TRBD2 might be the D gene, on 6 matching bases. This receptor was identified in a woman of 80 years or more in a cohort sampled during active or convalescent COVID-19. The CDR3: CAISGEAASTDTQYF. The sequenced DNA is TGTGCCATCAGTGGGGAGGCTGCGAGCACAGATACGCAGTATTTT.